In its sample, the clone carrying this T cell receptor (beta chain) was seen many times. Antigen unknown. V lost 3 bases and J 3 bases, leaving 15 bases between the germline ends. Germline-derived CDR1 and CDR2 are MDHEN and SYDVKM. The CDR3 totals 15 residues. The data stem from a study of CD8 T cells in ankylosing spondylitis. Study outcomes and limitations: Ankylosing spondylitis blood appeared to be characterized by a TCR beta motif of eight or nine highly homologous variants. Matched synovial fluid from ankylosing spondylitis patients was reported to be enriched for disease-linked clones. In synovial fluid and blood from reactive arthritis, some motif variants were previously reported.

Quantitative 5'-RACE with molecular barcodes was used to make the TCR beta libraries. MiXCR, run by TCRdb on the 5' RACE reads, gives a single entry per CDR3 protein. The sample holds fewer than 550,000 distinct CDR3 sequences, under 5.5% seen once. The clonotype originates from a male donor with ankylosing spondylitis. Sequenced: blood, either unsorted or a sorted T cell fraction (not recorded which). The chain uses TRBV28 and TRBJ2-7, with D perhaps matching TRBD1 (5 bases). This chain's CDR3 is CASSFRQGLNYEQYF. CDR3 DNA: TGTGCCAGCAGTTTCAGGCAGGGTCTGAACTACGAGCAGTACTTC. Drawing the rest from reference TRBV28 and TRBJ2-7, the complete variable domain is DVKVTQSSRYLVKRTGEKVFLECVQDMDHENMFWYRQDPGLGLRLIYFSYDVKMKEKGDIPEGYSVSREKKERFSLILESASTNQTSMYLCASSFRQGLNYEQYFGPGTRLTVT.